Listed below are T cell receptor beta chains from one sample, sequenced in a study of blood T cell repertoires in COVID-19. Sequencing was performed with immunoSEQ multiplex PCR; in TCRdb, only in-frame clones are kept and a portion is missing. This table has more than 150,000 clones, around three quarters appearing once. Sequenced material: peripheral blood. The receptors come from a man aged 60 to 75 with active or convalescent COVID-19. CDR3s include the opening cysteine and the closing phenylalanine or tryptophan. The order of the fields is D gene, J gene, V gene, clone size, CDR3 DNA, CDR3 protein. The D gene is left open where the match is weak. Only some rows state a clone size, as once, few, many or a class for expanded clones.

>TRBD2|TRBJ2-1|TRBV24-1|-
TGTGCCACCAGTGATCCCGGACTAGCGGGCGGGAGCTCCTACAATGAGCAGTTCTTC
CATSDPGLAGGSSYNEQFF
>-|TRBJ1-2|TRBV11-2|-
TGTGCCAGCAGCGGCAACTATGGCTACACCTTC
CASSGNYGYTF
>TRBD1|TRBJ2-5|TRBV19|-
TGTGCCAGTAGAGGACAGGGGGCGAAAGAGACCCAGTACTTC
CASRGQGAKETQYF
>TRBD1|TRBJ2-7|TRBV10-3|-
TGTGCCATCAGCCGGGACAGGGAACGCGAGCAGTACTTC
CAISRDREREQYF
>-|TRBJ1-5|TRBV4-1|few
TGCGCCAGCAGCCAAGTAACAGGGAATAGCAATCAGCCCCAGCATTTT
CASSQVTGNSNQPQHF
>-|TRBJ1-2|TRBV28|-
TGTGCCAGCAGTTCCCCCGGAGGGGCCTTCTATGGCTACACCTTC
CASSSPGGAFYGYTF
>-|TRBJ2-5|TRBV3-1/TRBV3-2|-
TGTGCCAGCAGCCCTTCGAAGGGGTCCCAGTACTTC
CASSPSKGSQYF
>-|TRBJ1-1|TRBV15|-
TGTGCCACCAGCAGAGACAGGGCGAACACTGAAGCTTTCTTT
CATSRDRANTEAFF
>-|TRBJ1-1|TRBV6-2/TRBV6-3|-
TGTGCCAGCAGTTCCTACACTGAAGCTTTCTTT
CASSSYTEAFF
>-|TRBJ2-1|TRBV3-1/TRBV3-2|-
TGTGCCAGCAGCCAAGACCCCGGTTACGGACAGTACCTGCATGAGCAGTTCTTC
CASSQDPGYGQYLHEQFF
>TRBD1|TRBJ2-2|TRBV15|few
TGTGCCACCAGCAGCCCCGACAGGGCCTTGATGACCGGGGAGCTGTTTTTT
CATSSPDRALMTGELFF
>-|TRBJ1-2|TRBV6-2/TRBV6-3|-
TGTGCCAGCAGCCCACAGGCCCCATCTTATGGCTACACCTTC
CASSPQAPSYGYTF
>TRBD2|TRBJ2-1|TRBV30|-
TGTGCCTGGAGAGCGGGAGCCTACGCTGAGCAGTTCTTC
CAWRAGAYAEQFF
>TRBD2|TRBJ2-5|TRBV5-1|-
TGCGCCAGCAGTCGGAGCGGGAGTATCCAAGAGACCCAGTACTTC
CASSRSGSIQETQYF
>-|TRBJ2-1|TRBV5-1|once
TGCGCCAGCAGCTTGCGGCAGGACTACAATGAGCAGTTCTTC
CASSLRQDYNEQFF
>TRBD2|TRBJ2-1|TRBV9|-
TGTGCCAGCGGGCGGGAGCTCTACAATGAGCAGTTCTTC
CASGRELYNEQFF
>-|TRBJ1-4|TRBV4-2|-
TGTGCCAGCAGCCAAGATGTGGAGGGGTTATTTGGGGAAAAACTGTTTTTT
CASSQDVEGLFGEKLFF
>-|TRBJ1-4|TRBV7-8|few
TGTGCCAGCAGCTTATACAGCGGAATGGGAGAAAAACTGTTTTTT
CASSLYSGMGEKLFF
>-|TRBJ1-1|TRBV5-1|-
TGCGCCAGCAGCTCGTCAACGGGACTGATGAACACTGAAGCTTTCTTT
CASSSSTGLMNTEAFF
>-|TRBJ2-7|TRBV2|few
TGTGCCAGCAGCCCGAGGGGGGGGTACCTATACGAGCAGTACTTC
CASSPRGGYLYEQYF
>TRBD1|TRBJ2-6|TRBV18|-
TGTGCCAGCTCACCTTCGGGACAGGGGAGTGGGGCCAACGTCCTGACTTTC
CASSPSGQGSGANVLTF
>TRBD1|TRBJ2-7|TRBV7-2|-
TGTGCCAGCAGCTACAGGGGGCTTTCCTACGAGCAGTACTTC
CASSYRGLSYEQYF
>TRBD2|TRBJ2-7|TRBV5-4|few
TGTGCCAGCAGCTTGGAGGGACTAGCGACCCACGAGCAGTACTTC
CASSLEGLATHEQYF
>TRBD2|TRBJ2-2|TRBV7-2|once
TGTGCCAGCAGCCGCGGGGTAGCGGGAGGAAGTAACGGGGAGCTGTTTTTT
CASSRGVAGGSNGELFF
>-|TRBJ1-4|TRBV2|-
TGTGCCAGCAGTGAAGCTGATGGACAGTGGCGGCGTGAAAAACTGTTTTTT
CASSEADGQWRREKLFF
>-|TRBJ1-5|TRBV7-9|few
TGTGCCAGCAGCTTAGCGGTAGGGGCGGGGAATCAGCCCCAGCATTTT
CASSLAVGAGNQPQHF
>-|TRBJ1-1|TRBV19|few
TGTGCCAGTAGTATAGTGCAGTTGGGACAAAGGTTGGACACTGAAGCTTTCTTT
CASSIVQLGQRLDTEAFF
>-|TRBJ2-7|TRBV4-1|-
TGCGCCAGCAGCCAAGTGGTAGAAGAATACGAGCAGTACTTC
CASSQVVEEYEQYF
>-|TRBJ2-5|TRBV7-3|once
TGTGCCAGCAGCCGCTTCCCGCAGGGTGGGGAGACCCAGTACTTC
CASSRFPQGGETQYF
>TRBD2|TRBJ2-7|TRBV7-2|once
TGTGCCAGCAGCTTAGCAAATAGCGGGAGCTCCTACGAGCAGTACTTC
CASSLANSGSSYEQYF
>-|TRBJ1-4|TRBV2|-
TGTGCCAGCAGTGAATACGAGGATCTGTTTTTT
CASSEYEDLFF
>TRBD2|TRBJ2-7|TRBV7-9|-
TGTGCCAGCAGGCCCGGATGGGCGGGAGTCAGCGAGCAGTACTTC
CASRPGWAGVSEQYF
>TRBD2|TRBJ2-5|TRBV6-5|-
TGTGCCAGCAGTTACGCGCTAGCGGGACGGGAGACCCAGTACTTC
CASSYALAGRETQYF
>TRBD2|TRBJ2-7|TRBV28|-
TGTGCCAGCACCGTGGGACTAGTCTACGAGCAGTACTTC
CASTVGLVYEQYF
>-|TRBJ1-2|TRBV19|-
TGTGCCAGTAGTATGGAAACGGCGGATAACTATGGCTACACCTTC
CASSMETADNYGYTF
>TRBD1|TRBJ2-1|TRBV5-1|-
TGCGCCAGCAGCCGTCAAGGGGGCAGGTATGAGCAGTTCTTC
CASSRQGGRYEQFF
>-|TRBJ2-3|TRBV6-5|-
TGTGCCAGCAGGGAGCGCAGGGGCGGCACAGATACGCAGTATTTT
CASRERRGGTDTQYF
>TRBD2|TRBJ2-1|TRBV5-1|-
TGCGCCAGCAGCTATAGCGGGGTCGCCTACAATGAGCAGTTCTTC
CASSYSGVAYNEQFF
>-|TRBJ2-1|TRBV3-1/TRBV3-2|-
TGTGCCAGCAGCCCTCACACGGGGACTGATCATTACAATGAGCAGTTCTTC
CASSPHTGTDHYNEQFF
>-|TRBJ1-4|TRBV27|-
TGTGCCAGCGCCCCCTCTGGCTCCAGTCCCTTTAATGAAAAACTGTTTTTT
CASAPSGSSPFNEKLFF
>TRBD1|TRBJ2-3|TRBV30|-
TGTGCCTGGACTCCTGGGGGGGACAGGGCGTATTTT
CAWTPGGDRAYF
>TRBD1|TRBJ1-6|TRBV27|few
TGTGCCAGCAGTCCAAGTCACAGGGGATATAATTCACCCCTCCACTTT
CASSPSHRGYNSPLHF
>-|TRBJ1-1|TRBV10-3|-
TGTGCCATCCACCGGGGGGTAGACGGCACTGAAGCTTTCTTT
CAIHRGVDGTEAFF
>-|TRBJ2-1|TRBV28|-
TGTGCCAGCACCCGTGGAGGGAACAACAATGAGCAGTTCTTC
CASTRGGNNNEQFF
>-|TRBJ1-1|TRBV2|-
TGTGCCAGCAGGGGTCAGGGGAGCACTGAAGCTTTCTTT
CASRGQGSTEAFF
>-|TRBJ2-5|TRBV7-3|-
TGTGCCAGCAGCCCCGGGGGGCTGAGGGAGACCCAGTACTTC
CASSPGGLRETQYF
>TRBD1|TRBJ2-5|TRBV5-8|once
TGTGCCAGCAGCTTGATTCATCCATGGACAGGGCCAAACTTC
CASSLIHPWTGPNF
>-|TRBJ1-3|TRBV30|once
TGTGCCTGCCACGGGGGGGCTGGAAACACCATATATTTT
CACHGGAGNTIYF
>-|TRBJ1-6|TRBV6-5|once
TGTGCCAGCAGCGGAGCGTCGGTGAGCGGTTCACCCCTCCACTTT
CASSGASVSGSPLHF